This T cell receptor (beta chain) came from a study of T cells in Graves' hyperthyroidism and ophthalmopathy. There are many counts of this clonotype. Amplified TCR beta CDR3 regions derived from RNA transcripts. Primed by the HTBI set, a first-round RT-PCR was run on the TCR CDR3. Via MiXCR, TCRdb re-called the multiplex PCR reads, giving one row per CDR3 protein. The sample lists hundreds of thousands of distinct CDR3 sequences, about a fifth occurring once. With V trimmed by 5 bases and J by 0 bases, 3 bases remained unmatched. The CDR3 covers 14 residues. The V gene is TRBV12-3 or TRBV12-4, the J gene TRBJ1-1; TRBD1 matches at 7 bases. The sequencing sample was made of blood. The receptor comes from a man between 25 and 39 years old with Graves' ophthalmopathy. CDR3 bases: TGTGCCAGCAGTACAGGGGCCTTGAACACTGAAGCTTTCTTT. It specifies CASSTGALNTEAFF.